One sample yielded the 7 T cell receptor beta chains listed below, sequenced in a study of cytomegalovirus exposure and HLA in healthy donors. With 60 Vbeta and 13 Jbeta primers, the PCR was carried out. Libraries were prepared by immunoSEQ multiplex PCR; TCRdb keeps only in-frame clonotypes and omits some of them. The table lists roughly 88,000 clones, 70% to 85% of them singletons. Sequencing was done on a sample of PBMCs. The receptors stem from a man aged 30 to 45 in good health and CMV-seropositive.

The chain joins TRBV7-3 to TRBJ1-4; 10 bases map to TRBD1. V trimming: 4 bases; J trimming: 8 bases; junction bases outside the gene matches: 7. CDR3 length equals 15 residues. The germline gives CDR1 SGHTA, CDR2 FQGTGA. This CDR3 is CASSSGQGDVEKLFF. CDR3 DNA sequence: TGTGCCAGCAGCTCCGGACAGGGGGATGTCGAAAAACTGTTTTTT. Full variable domain (rest looked up from reference TRBV7-3 and TRBJ1-4): GAGVSQTPSNKVTEKGKYVELRCDPISGHTALYWYRQSLGQGPEFLIYFQGTGAADDSGLPNDRFFAVRPEGSVSTLKIQRTERGDSAVYLCASSSGQGDVEKLFFGSGTQLSVL.

This clone was detected a few times. The chain uses TRBV27 and TRBJ2-7; unclear D gene. CDR3 length: 14 amino acids. CDR1 is MNHEY, CDR2 SMNVEV, per germline (reference sequence). Trimming took off 5 bases at V and 3 bases at J, with 14 bases between the two ends. The CDR3 DNA reads as TGTGCCAGCAGTACCGTAGTCCCCCTCTACGAGCAGTACTTC. Translated, it gives CASSTVVPLYEQYF.

The V gene is TRBV7-9, the J gene TRBJ2-5; the D gene is possibly TRBD1 (5 bases). V lost 5 bases and J 1 base, leaving 8 bases between the germline ends. The germline CDR1 and CDR2 sequences are SEHNR and FQNEAQ (reference sequence). The CDR3 is 13 residues long. The CDR3 here is CASSHRFQETQYF. CDR3 nucleotides: TGTGCCAGCAGCCACAGGTTCCAAGAGACCCAGTACTTC.

The chain recombines TRBV6-5 with TRBJ1-1; D remains unclear. The germline gives CDR1 MNHEY, CDR2 SVGAGI. The CDR3 has 13 residues. Trimming pared 0 bases from V and 6 bases from J, leaving 8 bases between. CDR3 region: CASSYSKGAEAFF. DNA of the CDR3: TGTGCCAGCAGTTACTCGAAGGGAGCTGAAGCTTTCTTT.

The V gene is TRBV7-3, the J gene TRBJ2-1; the match to TRBD2 covers 9 bases. There are 14 residues in the CDR3. The J segment lost 5 bases and the V segment lost 5 bases, leaving 4 bases of the junction unmatched. The V gene's germline CDR1 is SGHTA and CDR2 FQGTGA. The CDR3 spells CASSLSGGNNEQFF. CDR3 DNA: TGTGCCAGCAGCCTTAGCGGGGGCAACAATGAGCAGTTCTTC.

CDR3: CASSQGRLAGDEQYF. CDR3 sequence (DNA): TGCGCCAGCAGCCAAGGGAGACTAGCGGGGGACGAGCAGTACTTC. The rearrangement joins TRBV4-1 to TRBJ2-7; TRBD2 aligns across 12 bases. The junction had 3 bases not matched to a gene; V was cut back by 1 base and J by 5 bases. The CDR3 is 15 amino acids. Germline V gene data show CDR1 as MGHRA and CDR2 as YSYEKL.

The rearrangement links TRBV15 to TRBJ2-1; 9 bases line up with TRBD2. The CDR3 runs to 19 residues. Germline lookup yields CDR1 LNHNV and CDR2 YYDKDF (reference sequence). Trimming took 0 bases from V and 0 from J; bases not matched to a gene: 9. The CDR3 DNA reads as TGTGCCACCAGCAGAGATCCAAAGAGACTAGCGGACTCCTACAATGAGCAGTTCTTC. It encodes CATSRDPKRLADSYNEQFF.